This TCR beta chain was recorded in a study of PD-1 blockade in classical Hodgkin lymphoma. Broader study findings: By C4D1, CD4+ diversity increased significantly, especially in complete responders.

The method was immunoSEQ multiplex PCR; TCRdb's version includes in-frame clones alone and lacks a portion of them. This sample has more than 90,000 clones; roughly 89% occur once, and the top ten carry around 6.6%. Deletions cut 3 bases from V and 2 bases from J, with 14 bases between. Germline values: CDR1 KGHSH, CDR2 LQKENI. CDR3 length: 16 amino acids. Remarks on this clone: The antigen is undetermined.

With no exception, relapse followed autologous stem cell transplantation in all patients, and brentuximab vedotin exposure varied. The sequences come from peripheral blood mononuclear cells (PBMCs), collected before the second cycle of nivolumab. The receptor was isolated from a human donor with classical Hodgkin lymphoma. The rearrangement links TRBV18 to TRBJ1-3; D gene uncertain. CDR3 nucleotide sequence: TGTGCCAGCTCACCGAGTGGGAGGGCGCCTGGAAACACCATATATTTT. Translation gives CASSPSGRAPGNTIYF.